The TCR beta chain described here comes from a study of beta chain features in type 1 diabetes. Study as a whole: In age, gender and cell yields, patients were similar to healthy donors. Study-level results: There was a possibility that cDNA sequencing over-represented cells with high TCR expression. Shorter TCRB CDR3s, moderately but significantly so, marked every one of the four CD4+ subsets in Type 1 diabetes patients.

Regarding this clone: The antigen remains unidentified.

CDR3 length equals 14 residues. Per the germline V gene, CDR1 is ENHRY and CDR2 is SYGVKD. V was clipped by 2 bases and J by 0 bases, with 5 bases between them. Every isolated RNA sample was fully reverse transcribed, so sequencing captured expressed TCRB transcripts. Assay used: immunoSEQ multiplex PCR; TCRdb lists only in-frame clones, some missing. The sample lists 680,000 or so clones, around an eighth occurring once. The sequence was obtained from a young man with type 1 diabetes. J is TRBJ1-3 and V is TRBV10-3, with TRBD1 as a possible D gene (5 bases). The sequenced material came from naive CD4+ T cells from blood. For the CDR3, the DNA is TGTGCCATCAGTGAGGGGGGCTCTGGAAACACCATATATTTT. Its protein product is CAISEGGSGNTIYF.